This TCR beta chain is drawn from a study of cytomegalovirus exposure and HLA in healthy donors. Points from the study as a whole: Highly shared sequence variants in one cluster were likely a sequencing artifact.

PCR was performed using 60 Vbeta and 13 Jbeta primers. Using immunoSEQ multiplex PCR, the repertoire was profiled, and TCRdb retains in-frame clones only, with some absent. The profile shows about 160,000 clones, over 70% of them singletons. With respect to this clone: Antigen: not known.

Germline assignment: CDR1 SGHTS and CDR2 YDEGEE. The CDR3 consists of 12 residues. V lost 0 bases to trimming and J lost 13 bases, with 13 bases between them. V and J are TRBV5-8 and TRBJ1-1, with a tentative D call TRBD1 (5 bases). Sequenced: PBMCs. The sequence derives from a man aged 30-40 years in good health and CMV-seronegative. This CDR3 is CASSLEAGFGFF. CDR3 DNA: TGTGCCAGCAGCTTGGAAGCAGGGTTCGGTTTCTTT.